This T cell receptor beta chain was profiled in a study of control samples from healthy donors and cancer patients. Produced via immunoSEQ multiplex PCR; TCRdb's table is partial and in-frame only. The table shows roughly 55,000 clones, with 90% to 96% occurring only once. This clone was observed a single time. Trimming pared 2 bases from V and 0 bases from J, leaving 7 bases between. The CDR3 is made up of 14 amino acids. The germline V gene encodes CDR1 MNHEY and CDR2 SVGAGI. The J gene is TRBJ1-1, the V gene TRBV6-5, with D possibly matching TRBD1 (5 bases). The material sequenced was blood. The clonotype comes from a woman aged 18-30 years in good health. The CDR3 DNA sequence: TGTGCCAGCAGTTACAGGGGCCTGAACACTGAAGCTTTCTTT. It codes for CASSYRGLNTEAFF.